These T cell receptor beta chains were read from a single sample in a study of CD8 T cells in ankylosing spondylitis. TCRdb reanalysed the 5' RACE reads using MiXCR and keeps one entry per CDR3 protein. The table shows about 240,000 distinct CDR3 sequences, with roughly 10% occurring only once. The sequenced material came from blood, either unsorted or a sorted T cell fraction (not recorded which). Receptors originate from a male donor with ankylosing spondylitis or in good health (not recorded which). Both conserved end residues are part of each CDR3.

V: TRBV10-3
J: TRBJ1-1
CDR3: CAIRESETEAFF

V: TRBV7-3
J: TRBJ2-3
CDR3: CASSLTSGGRDTQYF

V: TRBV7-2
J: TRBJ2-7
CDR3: CASRLDRVRSYEQYF

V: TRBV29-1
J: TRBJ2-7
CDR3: CSVETDSYEQYF

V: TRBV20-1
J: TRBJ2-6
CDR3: CSARGAGANVLTF

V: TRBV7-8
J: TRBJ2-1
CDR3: CASSLERGVAYNEQFF

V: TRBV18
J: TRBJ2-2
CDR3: CASSNLAGNTGELFF

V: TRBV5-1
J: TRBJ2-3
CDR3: CASSDVRGGNTDTQYF

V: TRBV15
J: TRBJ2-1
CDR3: CATSRDIEQFF

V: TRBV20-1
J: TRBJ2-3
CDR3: CSVRTSGGAGSQYF

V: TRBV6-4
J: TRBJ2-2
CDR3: CASSETSGSHDTGELFF

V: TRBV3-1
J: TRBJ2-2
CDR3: CASTPARDMSGELFF

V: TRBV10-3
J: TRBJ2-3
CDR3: CAIRAASGSLDTQYF

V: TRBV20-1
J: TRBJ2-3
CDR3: CSAPMDRGRTDTQYF